This T cell receptor beta chain was profiled in a study of blood T cell repertoires in COVID-19. Libraries were prepared by immunoSEQ multiplex PCR; TCRdb keeps only in-frame clonotypes and omits some of them. The data show 280,000 or so clones, around 89% seen once. The CDR3 is 14 residues long. From germline, CDR1 is SGHTA and CDR2 FQGTGA. V shed 4 bases and J shed 1 base, with 10 bases lying between them. The source of this sequence is a woman between 18 and 29 years old with acute COVID-19. The J gene is TRBJ1-2, the V gene TRBV7-3, with a tentative D call TRBD1 (6 bases). Material: PBMCs or T cells enriched from blood (not recorded which). The CDR3 DNA is TGTGCCAGCAGCTCCACGGACAGTAACTATGGCTACACCTTC. Translation: CASSSTDSNYGYTF. The full variable domain, its missing parts supplied by reference TRBV7-3 and TRBJ1-2, is GAGVSQTPSNKVTEKGKYVELRCDPISGHTALYWYRQSLGQGPEFLIYFQGTGAADDSGLPNDRFFAVRPEGSVSTLKIQRTERGDSAVYLCASSSTDSNYGYTFGSGTRLTVV.